This is a list of T cell receptor beta chains from one sample in a study of blood T cell repertoires in COVID-19. Here immunoSEQ multiplex PCR was the method, and the copy in TCRdb shows in-frame clones only, minus some. Of over 100,000 clones in the sample, about four fifths were seen once. The sequencing sample was made of peripheral blood. All receptors come from a man aged 60 to 75 with acute or convalescent COVID-19. Each CDR3 is given with its conserved first and last residue. D genes are given only for firm matches. Size is stated for part of the rows, as once, few or many counts, or as a class when the clone is expanded.

v_call	d_call	clone_size	j_call	cdr3_nt	cdr3_aa
TRBV6-5	.	.	TRBJ1-1	TGTGCCAGCAGTTACTCGAGCAGGGGGAACACTGAAGCTTTCTTT	CASSYSSRGNTEAFF
TRBV27	.	.	TRBJ2-3	TGTGCCAGCAGTTTCTCTACCACAGATACGCAGTATTTT	CASSFSTTDTQYF
TRBV25-1	.	.	TRBJ2-1	TGTGCCAGCAGTCAAGCGGGTACCTACAATGAGCAGTTCTTC	CASSQAGTYNEQFF
TRBV5-1	.	.	TRBJ2-7	TGCGCCAGCAGCTTAGACAGGAATGGGGACGAGCAGTACTTC	CASSLDRNGDEQYF
TRBV29-1	.	.	TRBJ2-7	TGCAGCGTTGAAAGCGACTCCTACGAGCAGTACTTC	CSVESDSYEQYF
TRBV24-1	.	.	TRBJ1-2	TGTGCCACTTCGACAGGTCGGGACTATGGCTACACCTTC	CATSTGRDYGYTF
TRBV24-1	TRBD1	once	TRBJ2-3	TGTGCCACCAGTGACCCGACAGGGTTTCGCACAGATACGCAGTATTTT	CATSDPTGFRTDTQYF
TRBV19	.	.	TRBJ1-4	TGTGCCAGTAGTATGGATTTGGGGGCCCTGAATGAAAAACTGTTTTTT	CASSMDLGALNEKLFF
TRBV2	TRBD2	.	TRBJ2-3	TGTGCCAGCACTCGGGGGGGGTCTAGCACAGATACGCAGTATTTT	CASTRGGSSTDTQYF
TRBV10-3	TRBD1	.	TRBJ2-2	TGTGCCATCAGTGCCTTCGGGACAGCCAACACCGGGGAGCTGTTTTTT	CAISAFGTANTGELFF
TRBV11-3	.	.	TRBJ1-2	TGTGCCAGCAGCTCGGACGGGGGGTTTTATGGCTACACCTTC	CASSSDGGFYGYTF
TRBV5-1	.	.	TRBJ1-6	TGCGCCAGCAGCTTGGGACAGGATAATTCACCCCTCCACTTT	CASSLGQDNSPLHF
TRBV5-1	TRBD1	.	TRBJ2-2	TGCGCCAGCAGAACAGGACAGGGTCCTTCGAACACCGGGGAGCTGTTTTTT	CASRTGQGPSNTGELFF
TRBV3-1/TRBV3-2	.	.	TRBJ1-6	TGTGCCAGCAGCCAAGACCAGCGCCCTGGAGGCTCCTATAATTCACCCCTCCACTTT	CASSQDQRPGGSYNSPLHF
TRBV7-8	TRBD2	.	TRBJ2-7	TGTGCCAGCAGCTCGCGGACTAGCGGTGTGATCGGATTC	CASSSRTSGVIGF
TRBV5-5	TRBD2	once	TRBJ2-7	TGTGCCAGCAGCTTGGGCGGTAGCGGGAGGGCCCAGCGCGAGCAGTACTTC	CASSLGGSGRAQREQYF
TRBV7-6	TRBD1	.	TRBJ1-1	TGTGCCAGCAGCTTAGTGGGGCCGACAGGGGGCACTGAAGCTTTCTTT	CASSLVGPTGGTEAFF
TRBV6-5	TRBD2	.	TRBJ2-2	TGTGCCAGCAGTTCCCTCGGAGCGGGAGAGACCGGGGAGCTGTTTTTT	CASSSLGAGETGELFF
TRBV24-1	.	.	TRBJ2-2	TGTGCCACCAGTGATTCGGGACAAGGACGGGTCGGGGAGCTGTTTTTT	CATSDSGQGRVGELFF
TRBV3-1/TRBV3-2	TRBD2	.	TRBJ2-5	TGTGCCAGCAGCCTTAGCGGGAGCTCGGAGACCCAGTACTTC	CASSLSGSSETQYF
TRBV6-5	TRBD1	.	TRBJ1-2	TGTGCCAGCAGTTACTATATCAGGGGGCAGGGCTATGGCTACACCTTC	CASSYYIRGQGYGYTF
TRBV30	TRBD1	few	TRBJ1-3	TGTGCCTGGGACAGGGCTGGAAACACCATATATTTT	CAWDRAGNTIYF
TRBV20-1	TRBD1	.	TRBJ1-2	TGCAGTGCTAGTCTGACAGGGCCCGGCTATGGCTACACCTTC	CSASLTGPGYGYTF
TRBV5-1	.	.	TRBJ2-1	TGCGCCAGCAGCTCTGAGAGTTACGATGAGCAGTTCTTC	CASSSESYDEQFF
TRBV3-1/TRBV3-2	.	.	TRBJ1-2	TGTGCCAGCAGCCAAGGGGGGGGCAGGAGCTATGGCTACACCTTC	CASSQGGGRSYGYTF
TRBV6-2/TRBV6-3	.	.	TRBJ1-2	TGTGCCAGCAGTTACCGAGCGTATGGCTACACCTTC	CASSYRAYGYTF
TRBV7-2	.	.	TRBJ1-1	TGTGCCAGCAGCTTAACAGAGAACACTGAAGCTTTCTTT	CASSLTENTEAFF
TRBV30	TRBD2	few	TRBJ2-1	TGTGCCTGGGGAGCGGGAGGGCATCGTAACAATGAGCAGTTCTTC	CAWGAGGHRNNEQFF
TRBV11-3	.	.	TRBJ2-1	TGTGCCAGCAGCTTAGATTCAGTGACTATCAATGAGCAGTTCTTC	CASSLDSVTINEQFF
TRBV29-1	.	.	TRBJ2-7	.	CSVATGTGSDF
TRBV27	.	.	TRBJ2-1	TGTGCCAGCAGTTTCAACCCAAGCCCGGGCTACAATGAGCAGTTCTTC	CASSFNPSPGYNEQFF
TRBV4-2	.	.	TRBJ1-3	TGTGCCAGCAGCCAAGAGGACAGCCTCTCTGGAAACACCATATATTTT	CASSQEDSLSGNTIYF
TRBV7-8	TRBD2	.	TRBJ2-7	TGTGCCAGCAGCTTAGTCGCTAGCGGGGGAAGGTACGAGCAGTACTTC	CASSLVASGGRYEQYF
TRBV4-3	TRBD2	.	TRBJ2-1	TGCGCCAGCAGCCAAGAGTGGAGCGGGAGTCTCAATGAGCAGTTCTTC	CASSQEWSGSLNEQFF
TRBV7-8	.	.	TRBJ2-1	TGTGCCAGCAGCCCCGATCCCCACAGGGAAGGTGAGCAGTTCTTC	CASSPDPHREGEQFF
TRBV15	.	.	TRBJ2-5	TGTGCCACCAGCAGAGACGGGGAGACCCAGTACTTC	CATSRDGETQYF
TRBV28	TRBD2	.	TRBJ2-1	TGTGCCAGCAGACCCGCGACTAGCGGGAGTAAAAATGAGCAGTTCTTC	CASRPATSGSKNEQFF
TRBV3-1/TRBV3-2	TRBD1	.	TRBJ1-4	TGTGCCAGCAGCCAGGGACAGATAAATGAAAAACTGTTTTTT	CASSQGQINEKLFF
TRBV7-9	TRBD1	.	TRBJ1-5	TGTGCCAGCAGCCATGACAGGGGGCAGGGTCAGCCCCAGCATTTT	CASSHDRGQGQPQHF
TRBV6-5	.	.	TRBJ2-7	TGTGCCAGCAGCCGGACTCTATTTACCTACGAGCAGTACTTC	CASSRTLFTYEQYF
TRBV6-5	TRBD1	.	TRBJ1-1	TGTGCCAGCAGGGTGACAGGGATCACTGAAGCTTTCTTT	CASRVTGITEAFF
TRBV12-2	.	.	TRBJ2-1	TGTGCAAGTCGCTCAATAACCGGGACTAGTCATGAGCAGTTCTTC	CASRSITGTSHEQFF
TRBV2	.	.	TRBJ1-4	TGTGCCAGCAGTGTGAGTAATGAAAAACTGTTTTTT	CASSVSNEKLFF
TRBV5-1	.	.	TRBJ2-1	TGCGCCAGCAGCTTGGAACTGGCGGGTGTGAATGAGCAGTTCTTC	CASSLELAGVNEQFF
TRBV11-2	.	few	TRBJ1-6	TGTGCCAGCAGCTTAGGGCCGAGTGGAGGCTCACCCCTCCACTTT	CASSLGPSGGSPLHF
TRBV19	TRBD1	.	TRBJ2-7	TGTGCCAGTAGTCAAGGGACAGGGGCCTACGAGCAGTACTTC	CASSQGTGAYEQYF
TRBV28	.	once	TRBJ1-2	TGTGCCAGCAGTTTAGAGGGGACTGGAAACTATGGCTACACCTTC	CASSLEGTGNYGYTF